This TCR beta chain came from a study of T cell responses to AZD1222 COVID-19 vaccine. Study as a whole: The analysis combined second doses at about 4 or about 12 weeks.

Libraries were prepared by immunoSEQ multiplex PCR; TCRdb keeps only in-frame clonotypes and omits some of them. The sample contains over 120,000 clones, 80% to 95% of which appear only once. Regarding this clone: The antigen is not known.

CDR3 length: 17 amino acids. Trimming took 3 bases from V and 0 from J, leaving 13 bases between them. Germline V CDR1 and CDR2: SGHDT, YYEEEE. Whole-study findings and limits: Regions left unmutated in variants are reportedly the target of nearly half of spike-specific TCRs. With dominance at 160-218 and 743-854, vaccine-associated CD4 TCRs spanned spike.

The V call is TRBV5-6, the J call TRBJ2-6; the D is unclear. This material consisted of peripheral blood, taken on day 0 of AZD1222 vaccination. This clonotype was obtained from an adult in good health. The CDR3 loop is CASSSGVALSGANVLTF. CDR3 DNA sequence: TGTGCCAGCAGCTCCGGCGTGGCCCTCTCTGGGGCCAACGTCCTGACTTTC.